This is a list of T cell receptor beta chains from one sample in a study of shared clonotypes between healthy human individuals. Clones were sequenced by immunoSEQ multiplex PCR, and TCRdb holds only the in-frame ones, with some missing. The sample gives about a million clones, 77% of which show up once; 0.89% is in the top ten. The sample consisted of memory CD4+ T cells from PBMCs. These receptors were collected from a man aged 18 to 30 in good health. Some clones in this sample may be carry-over from other donors' samples. The conserved cysteine and the conserved F or W are not part of the CDR3 here. Fields, in order: CDR3 protein, J gene, V gene.

ASSFLAAGYEQY	TRBJ2-7	TRBV28
ASSQRGANTEAF	TRBJ1-1	TRBV6-5
ASSPRRDGGETQY	TRBJ2-5	TRBV9
ASSRSLKGSTDTQY	TRBJ2-3	TRBV27
ASSPRQGSIYEQY	TRBJ2-7	TRBV6-5
ASSSSGADTQY	TRBJ2-3	TRBV7-2
AIAPGQGTEKLF	TRBJ1-4	TRBV10-3
ASSEGTSGPTYEQY	TRBJ2-7	TRBV2
ASRRTGIDTGELF	TRBJ2-2	TRBV5-1
ASSFGVTGNTIY	TRBJ1-3	TRBV7-9
ASSALAGGPNEQF	TRBJ2-1	TRBV9
ASTRREGAGYT	TRBJ1-2	TRBV28
ASSARVGTEQF	TRBJ2-1	TRBV9
AWSSTGTMLGSNQPQH	TRBJ1-5	TRBV30
ASERGGKDIQY	TRBJ2-4	TRBV2
ASSSGQFGEAF	TRBJ1-1	TRBV7-2
ASSPLEGRTEAF	TRBJ1-1	TRBV18
ASSLREGALVQY	TRBJ2-7	TRBV11-2
ASSPIVQANSPLH	TRBJ1-6	TRBV7-3
ASSLVARMNTEAF	TRBJ1-1	TRBV5-1
ASSFLQGHLSNYGYT	TRBJ1-2	TRBV28
ASSRGYEQY	TRBJ2-7	TRBV2
SVGALTPPYGYT	TRBJ1-2	TRBV29-1
ASSSTGVNEQY	TRBJ2-7	TRBV5-1
ASRLRLAGYNEQF	TRBJ2-1	TRBV27
ASSLATSSEQF	TRBJ2-1	TRBV5-4
AWSTRTGLLGVAF	TRBJ1-1	TRBV30
ASGRSQETQY	TRBJ2-5	TRBV6-6
ASETSGATGELF	TRBJ2-2	TRBV6-1
ASSFGAGETQY	TRBJ2-5	TRBV11-2
ASSTPAGMNTEAF	TRBJ1-1	TRBV7-9
ASRLGLRFCYNEQF	TRBJ2-1	TRBV12-2
ASSFGGDEQY	TRBJ2-7	TRBV5-1
ASRKEVAYNEQF	TRBJ2-1	TRBV27
ASSFFTDTQY	TRBJ2-3	TRBV7-9
ASSLSRSYNEQF	TRBJ2-1	TRBV27
ASSEVAETYNEQF	TRBJ2-1	TRBV6-1
ASSATPGQGDYGYT	TRBJ1-2	TRBV5-1
ASRQDLNTEAF	TRBJ1-1	TRBV6-6
ASSLFYNEQF	TRBJ2-1	TRBV11-2
ASSSGQGFDEQY	TRBJ2-7	TRBV18
ASSLASLSNQPQH	TRBJ1-5	TRBV19
ASSRLAGGYGYT	TRBJ1-2	TRBV6-5
ASGGGKGSGNTIY	TRBJ1-3	TRBV5-4
ASQNRGTGNEKLF	TRBJ1-4	TRBV19
ASSSGTSQSTDTQY	TRBJ2-3	TRBV4-1
ASRPGLAGVLT	TRBJ2-6	TRBV27